The clone carrying this T cell receptor (beta chain) was counted only a few times. No antigen is known for it. The V gene end was trimmed by 7 bases and the J gene end by 3 bases; junction bases not matched to a gene: 17. The CDR3 sequence is 18 residues long. Germline-derived CDR1 and CDR2 are MNHEY and SVGAGI. Peripheral blood genomic DNA, not sorted cells or RNA, was the template. TRB rearrangements spanning V, D and J were amplified using mixed TRB-A/B primers. Via MiXCR, TCRdb re-called the multiplex PCR reads, giving one row per CDR3 protein. The sample has 8,100 or so distinct CDR3 sequences, around 35% seen once. The sample comes from a study of T cell repertoires in aging, cancer and after chemotherapy. Study-level information: Donors were grouped into six age bands spanning 30 or younger through 70 or older. The whole study produced a dataset of around 9 million TCR reads.

Study-level points and caveats: In cancer patients, declining TCR diversity with age involved lost richness and lost evenness. Compared with age-matched healthy donors, untreated hematological or solid cancer patients showed higher blood TCR clonality.

The V and J genes are TRBV6-5 and TRBJ2-7; TRBD2 aligns across 11 bases. Sequenced: blood. This sequence was found in a human donor in good health. DNA of the CDR3: TGTGCCAGCACCGCAATCCCTCTCAGACTAGCGGGACGCTACGAGCAGTACTTC. Translation gives CASTAIPLRLAGRYEQYF.